Described below is a single T cell receptor beta chain sequence and its context. The antigen remains unidentified. Germline lookup yields CDR1 GTSNPN and CDR2 SVGIG (reference sequence). CDR3 length: 15 residues. V was cut by 0 bases and J by 5 bases, with 16 bases left in between. The sample is drawn from a study of OX40 agonist ivuxolimab in advanced cancers. Study as a whole: The patients received agonistic anti-OX40 (CD134) antibody ivuxolimab.

Overall study findings and caveats: CD4+ T cells averaged fewer expanded clones than CD8+ T cells. Compared with others, partial responders at 0.1-3.0 mg/kg displayed clonal expansion among the lowest. Nonresponders, in some cases, also had low normalized T-cell clonal expansion.

Using immunoSEQ multiplex PCR, the repertoire was profiled, and TCRdb retains in-frame clones only, with some absent. The table shows approximately 39,000 clones, with roughly 81% occurring only once. Source: CD4+ or CD8+ T cells sorted from blood, taken in a trial of the OX40 agonist ivuxolimab. The chain combines TRBV30 with TRBJ1-2; D is possibly TRBD1 (5 bases). This TCR was recovered from an adult with an advanced solid tumor such as melanoma, head and neck, liver or kidney cancer. The CDR3 DNA follows: TGTGCCTGGAGTGTCAAAGGGGTAGGGACGTATGGCTACACCTTC. Its protein product is CAWSVKGVGTYGYTF.